A selection of T cell receptor beta chains follows, all from one sample in a study of neurological immune-mediated disorders. TCRdb re-derived calls from the 5' RACE reads in MiXCR, one entry per CDR3 protein. The sample carries tens of thousands of distinct CDR3 sequences, about 13% recorded once. The sequenced material came from PBMCs. These receptors all come from a woman in her fifties or sixties with HTLV-1-associated myelopathy (HAM/TSP). The CDR3 runs from the conserved cysteine through the conserved F or W. The order of the fields is J gene, D gene, V gene, clone size, CDR3 DNA, CDR3 protein. A D gene is named only where the DNA matches it firmly. A clone size is listed for some rows: how often the clone was seen (once, few, many), or a class if it is expanded.

j_gene: TRBJ1-2; d_gene: TRBD1; v_gene: TRBV20-1; abundance: many; CDR3nt: TGCAGTGTTTCGGGACAGGGGGCTGGGGGCTACACCTTC; CDR3aa: CSVSGQGAGGYTF
j_gene: TRBJ2-1; d_gene: .; v_gene: TRBV29-1; abundance: many; CDR3nt: TGCAGCGTTGTACGCGCTAATGAGCAGTTCTTC; CDR3aa: CSVVRANEQFF
j_gene: TRBJ2-7; d_gene: TRBD2; v_gene: TRBV20-1; abundance: many; CDR3nt: TGCAGTGCTTCCCGAGCGGGGGGGCGGTATAACGAGCAGTACTTC; CDR3aa: CSASRAGGRYNEQYF
j_gene: TRBJ1-2; d_gene: TRBD1; v_gene: TRBV6-5; abundance: many; CDR3nt: TGTGCCAGCAGAAGGACAGGGAGGGCCAACTATGGCTACACCTTC; CDR3aa: CASRRTGRANYGYTF
j_gene: TRBJ1-3; d_gene: .; v_gene: TRBV16; abundance: .; CDR3nt: TGTGCCAGCAGCCCCATCACGGGGAGGACTGGAAACACCATATATTTT; CDR3aa: CASSPITGRTGNTIYF
j_gene: TRBJ2-7; d_gene: TRBD1; v_gene: TRBV20-1; abundance: many; CDR3nt: TGCAGTGCCCCGGGACAGGGGCCTACCTACGAGCAGTACTTC; CDR3aa: CSAPGQGPTYEQYF
j_gene: TRBJ2-3; d_gene: TRBD1; v_gene: TRBV20-1; abundance: many; CDR3nt: TGCAGTGCAGAGGACAGGGTGCAGGCAGATACGCAGTATTTT; CDR3aa: CSAEDRVQADTQYF
j_gene: TRBJ2-5; d_gene: TRBD1; v_gene: TRBV6-5; abundance: many; CDR3nt: TGTGCCAGCCAAGATGGACAGGTCCGGGAGACCCAGTACTTC; CDR3aa: CASQDGQVRETQYF
j_gene: TRBJ1-5; d_gene: .; v_gene: TRBV20-1; abundance: many; CDR3nt: TGCAGTGCTAGCACTTCCTGGGGTTCGATTCAGCCCCAGCATTTT; CDR3aa: CSASTSWGSIQPQHF
j_gene: TRBJ2-3; d_gene: TRBD2; v_gene: TRBV5-1; abundance: many; CDR3nt: TGCGCCAGCAGCAAAAACGGGGGGGCGAGAGATACGCAGTATTTT; CDR3aa: CASSKNGGARDTQYF
j_gene: TRBJ1-4; d_gene: .; v_gene: TRBV7-9; abundance: medium-sized; CDR3nt: TGTGCCAGCAGCTTACAGGGAGAAAATGAAAAACTGTTTTTT; CDR3aa: CASSLQGENEKLFF
j_gene: TRBJ2-7; d_gene: TRBD1; v_gene: TRBV12-3/TRBV12-4; abundance: .; CDR3nt: TGTGCCAGCAGCCCCGGGACAGGAAGCCTTAGATCGGACTTC; CDR3aa: CASSPGTGSLRSDF
j_gene: TRBJ2-1; d_gene: TRBD2; v_gene: TRBV29-1; abundance: many; CDR3nt: TGCAGCGTAGGTTTCGCGGGGGGAGACAATGAGCAGTTCTTC; CDR3aa: CSVGFAGGDNEQFF
j_gene: TRBJ2-6; d_gene: .; v_gene: TRBV6-5; abundance: many; CDR3nt: TGTGCCAGCAGCTTCACAGGCTCTGGGGCCAACGTCCTGACTTTC; CDR3aa: CASSFTGSGANVLTF
j_gene: TRBJ1-3; d_gene: .; v_gene: TRBV18; abundance: many; CDR3nt: TGTGCCAGCTCATCACAAGGGAGGTCACCTGGAAACACCATATATTTT; CDR3aa: CASSSQGRSPGNTIYF
j_gene: TRBJ1-6; d_gene: TRBD1; v_gene: TRBV27; abundance: medium-sized; CDR3nt: TGTGCCAGCAGCCGGGACAGCTCCTATAATTCACCCCTCCACTTT; CDR3aa: CASSRDSSYNSPLHF
j_gene: TRBJ2-7; d_gene: TRBD2; v_gene: TRBV20-1; abundance: .; CDR3nt: TGCAGTGCTAGAGATTATCAGACTAGCGGCTACGAGCAGTACTTC; CDR3aa: CSARDYQTSGYEQYF
j_gene: TRBJ2-7; d_gene: .; v_gene: TRBV3-1; abundance: many; CDR3nt: TGTGCCAGCAGCCATCATTATGCGGGGGCCGCGGAGCAGTACTTC; CDR3aa: CASSHHYAGAAEQYF
j_gene: TRBJ2-3; d_gene: .; v_gene: TRBV29-1; abundance: .; CDR3nt: TGCAGCGTTGAAGGGGGGGAGTTTGGCACAGATACGCAGTATTTT; CDR3aa: CSVEGGEFGTDTQYF
j_gene: TRBJ2-1; d_gene: TRBD2; v_gene: TRBV5-1; abundance: many; CDR3nt: TGCGCCAGCAACCCTTTAGCGGGAGAAAGGAATGAGCAGTTCTTC; CDR3aa: CASNPLAGERNEQFF
j_gene: TRBJ2-2; d_gene: .; v_gene: TRBV5-6; abundance: many; CDR3nt: TGTGCCAGCAGCCCGACAGTAAACACCGGGGAGCTGTTTTTT; CDR3aa: CASSPTVNTGELFF
j_gene: TRBJ2-2; d_gene: .; v_gene: TRBV7-7; abundance: medium-sized; CDR3nt: TGTGCCAGCAGCTTCACTAGCAGCACCGGGGAGCTGTTTTTT; CDR3aa: CASSFTSSTGELFF
j_gene: TRBJ1-2; d_gene: .; v_gene: TRBV5-6; abundance: many; CDR3nt: TGTGCCAGCCTGAGGACAGCCCTCAACTATGGCTACACCTTC; CDR3aa: CASLRTALNYGYTF
j_gene: TRBJ1-1; d_gene: .; v_gene: TRBV12-3/TRBV12-4; abundance: many; CDR3nt: TGTGCCACCGGGGACCCGGGAAGGAACACTGAAGCTTTCTTT; CDR3aa: CATGDPGRNTEAFF
j_gene: TRBJ1-5; d_gene: .; v_gene: TRBV19; abundance: .; CDR3nt: TGTGCCAGTCTCGCAGGGGAAAGCAATCAGCCCCAGCATTTT; CDR3aa: CASLAGESNQPQHF
j_gene: TRBJ1-5; d_gene: .; v_gene: TRBV20-1; abundance: medium-sized; CDR3nt: TGCAGTGCTAGTACAGGCATTAGCAATCAGCCCCAGCATTTT; CDR3aa: CSASTGISNQPQHF
j_gene: TRBJ2-7; d_gene: TRBD2; v_gene: TRBV5-1; abundance: medium-sized; CDR3nt: TGCGCCAGCAGCCACGAACCGGGACTAGCGGGACTGGGAGAGCAGTACTTC; CDR3aa: CASSHEPGLAGLGEQYF
j_gene: TRBJ2-5; d_gene: TRBD1; v_gene: TRBV27; abundance: medium-sized; CDR3nt: TGTGCCAGCAGTTCGACAGGGACGGGGACCCAGTACTTC; CDR3aa: CASSSTGTGTQYF
j_gene: TRBJ2-4; d_gene: .; v_gene: TRBV7-2; abundance: many; CDR3nt: TGTGCCAGCAGCTTGGCCAGGGGCGATCGGGCCAAAAACATTCAGTACTTC; CDR3aa: CASSLARGDRAKNIQYF
j_gene: TRBJ1-1; d_gene: .; v_gene: TRBV7-2; abundance: many; CDR3nt: TGTGCCAGCAGCTTAGAGGTTGAAGCTTTCTTT; CDR3aa: CASSLEVEAFF
j_gene: TRBJ2-3; d_gene: TRBD2; v_gene: TRBV20-1; abundance: .; CDR3nt: TGCAGTGCTACTAGCGGGGGCCAGGATACGCAGTATTTT; CDR3aa: CSATSGGQDTQYF
j_gene: TRBJ2-7; d_gene: .; v_gene: TRBV6-5; abundance: many; CDR3nt: TGTGCCAGCAGAACGACGAGGAACACTTGGGGGTACTACGAGCAGTACTTC; CDR3aa: CASRTTRNTWGYYEQYF
j_gene: TRBJ2-1; d_gene: .; v_gene: TRBV29-1; abundance: many; CDR3nt: TGCAGCGCCGGCAACAATGAGCAGTTCTTC; CDR3aa: CSAGNNEQFF
j_gene: TRBJ1-5; d_gene: .; v_gene: TRBV19; abundance: .; CDR3nt: TGTGCCAGTAGCCCCACCAGGGACAATCAGCCCCAGCATTTT; CDR3aa: CASSPTRDNQPQHF
j_gene: TRBJ2-7; d_gene: TRBD1; v_gene: TRBV5-1; abundance: many; CDR3nt: TGCGCCAGCAGCCACGGGACAGGCTCCTACGAGCAGTACTTC; CDR3aa: CASSHGTGSYEQYF
j_gene: TRBJ1-1; d_gene: .; v_gene: TRBV6-1; abundance: many; CDR3nt: TGTGCCAGCAGGAGCCTTACGAACACTGAAGCTTTCTTT; CDR3aa: CASRSLTNTEAFF